This TCR beta chain was observed in a study of blood T cell repertoires in COVID-19 (dated by TCRdb to about 2020). Context from the whole study: Samples covering the acute and convalescent phases of COVID-19 were provided by collaborators in the United States, Italy and Spain. The prospective study material was composed of cDNA or gDNA derived from T cells, B-cell-depleted T cells, or PBMCs. Deeply sampled blood TCRbeta repertoires from subjects exposed to, actively infected with, or recovered from COVID-19 were included in the dataset. The repertoires were released in a freely available public database meant as a resource for research on the immune response to SARS-CoV-2. Samples came from the ongoing ImmuneRACE study (first 160 participants) plus 1,254 subjects from 6 global collaborators. The sample metadata nearly always contained a de-identified subject ID, COVID-19 status, age in years and sex. Where available, HLA class I and class II types were obtained from metadata supplied by the sample provider rather than from assay-based typing. General conclusions and limits of the study: Clinical and demographic metadata were provided uncurated, with the amount varying by source and participant.

The immunoSEQ Assay, a bias-controlled multiplex PCR, was used to amplify TCRbeta CDR3 regions from genomic DNA. The study's own analysis went as follows. Within the assay, amplification of reference gene primers was used to estimate how many nucleated cells each sample contained. To quantify the absolute abundance of each unique TCRbeta CDR3 rearrangement, sequence reads were collapsed and filtered. Productive Simpson clonality was computed per sample as the square root of Simpson's diversity index over productive rearrangements. TCRdb took over this immuneACCESS table, retaining in-frame rearrangements with V and J assigned. Such tables are incomplete; in checked studies, under half of the missing clones stem from an unresolved V gene, and the remainder is unexplained. The D gene and trimming were derived from the DNA, and the V and J assignments and clone size from that table. The sample contains over 85,000 clones, around 79% of them found a single time. The top ten constitute approximately 22% of the sample.

Each collaborating institution followed its own protocols to collect whole blood in K2EDTA tubes. Collaborator samples were shipped for TCRbeta analysis as frozen whole blood, isolated PBMCs, or DNA extracted from either sample type. This clone has only a few counts. The target of this receptor is not known. Base qualities are not at hand, and no much larger clone is one base apart. For this chain, trimming is 2 bases at the V end and 0 bases at the J end, and the number of junction bases without a gene match is 10. From a lookup of the germline V gene, CDR1 and CDR2 are SGHVS and FNYEAQ. Measured from the cysteine to the phenylalanine, the CDR3 is 19 residues long. The CDR3 DNA has 57 bases and is translated from base 1.

The TCR originated in a human donor in a cohort sampled during active COVID-19. This chain joins TRBV7-6 to TRBJ2-1; TRBD2 agrees with 10 junctional bases. Sample: peripheral blood. The CDR3 in this case is CASSLQLAGAGSSYNEQFF. The nucleotide sequence reads as follows: TGTGCCAGCAGCTTACAGCTAGCGGGAGCCGGAAGCTCCTACAATGAGCAGTTCTTC. The CDR3 plus the reference TRBV7-6 and TRBJ2-1 genes for the other parts give the full variable domain: GAGVSQSPRYKVTKRGQDVALRCDPISGHVSLYWYRQALGQGPEFLTYFNYEAQQDKSGLPNDRFSAERPEGSISTLTIQRTEQRDSAMYRCASSLQLAGAGSSYNEQFFGPGTRLTVL.